Following are 5 T cell receptor beta chains from one sample sequenced in a study of OX40 agonist ivuxolimab in advanced cancers. Sequenced by immunoSEQ multiplex PCR; TCRdb stores in-frame clones only, minus some. The sample holds around 150,000 clones, about 92% seen once. Sequenced material: CD4+ or CD8+ T cells sorted from blood, taken in a trial of the OX40 agonist ivuxolimab. Every receptor here comes from an adult with an advanced solid tumor such as melanoma, head and neck, liver or kidney cancer.

The chain uses TRBV11-3 and TRBJ2-5; weak D call: TRBD1 (6 bases). V was shortened by 5 bases and J by 2 bases, with 15 bases between the two germline ends. The germline gives CDR1 SGHNT, CDR2 YENEEA. There are 15 residues in the CDR3. The chain's CDR3 is CASSLSSGVQETQYF. For the CDR3, the DNA is TGTGCCAGCAGCCTATCATCAGGGGTACAAGAGACCCAGTACTTC.

The chain joins TRBV7-9 to TRBJ1-2; 12 bases map to TRBD1. CDR1 SEHNR and CDR2 FQNEAQ come from the germline V gene (reference sequence). The CDR3 sequence is 18 residues long. Trimming cost V 1 base and J 8 bases; bases outside gene matches: 14. The CDR3 here is CASSLGLLPGQGARGYTF. DNA for the CDR3: TGTGCCAGCAGCTTAGGTTTACTCCCGGGACAGGGGGCGCGAGGCTACACCTTC.

The chain has TRBV28 and TRBJ1-5; TRBD1 agrees at 10 bases. The V gene's germline CDR1 is MDHEN and CDR2 SYDVKM. The CDR3 is 18 amino acids. V shed 3 bases and J 1 base; nucleotides not matched to a gene: 9. The CDR3 here is CASSLRDRGLGSNQPQHF. CDR3 DNA sequence: TGTGCCAGCAGTTTGAGGGACAGGGGTTTGGGAAGCAATCAGCCCCAGCATTTT.

The V gene is TRBV28, the J gene TRBJ2-7; the D gene is possibly TRBD1 (5 bases). The germline V gene encodes CDR1 MDHEN and CDR2 SYDVKM. V lost 3 bases and J lost 0, with 9 bases in between. The CDR3 consists of 14 residues. CDR3 residues: CASSLWQGSYEQYF. The CDR3 DNA follows: TGTGCCAGCAGTTTGTGGCAGGGCTCCTACGAGCAGTACTTC.

The V and J genes are TRBV10-3 and TRBJ1-1; TRBD1 agrees at 8 bases. Germline V CDR1 and CDR2: ENHRY, SYGVKD. The J segment lost 3 bases and the V segment lost 4 bases, leaving 13 bases of the junction unmatched. CDR3 length: 17 amino acids. Here the CDR3 reads CAISAGPTGGKDTEAFF. CDR3 sequence (DNA): TGTGCCATCAGTGCGGGTCCCACAGGGGGTAAGGACACTGAAGCTTTCTTT.